The clone carrying this TCR beta chain appeared a few times. Its antigen is undetermined. The entry originates in a study of cytomegalovirus exposure and HLA in healthy donors. The CDR3 is 15 amino acids. CDR1 and CDR2 (germline): SGHNT, YYREEE (reference sequence). Study-level findings and limits: What a later analysis reportedly showed was that an Asian-associated ancestry cluster had fewer N-insertions than the approximately 700-donor mean.

The PCR ran on 60 Vbeta and 13 Jbeta primers. Profiled with immunoSEQ multiplex PCR; TCRdb holds only in-frame clones, not every one. The data contain more than 100,000 clones, more than 65% of them singletons. The material sequenced was PBMCs. The rearrangement uses TRBV5-4 and TRBJ2-5; 8 nucleotides align to TRBD1. The DNA end favors TRBJ2-7, so the J call may be wrong. The TCR was taken from a human donor in good health. CDR3 amino acids: CASSTRDRNSYEQYF. The CDR3 DNA reads TGTGCCAGCAGCACGCGGGACAGGAATTCCTACGAGCAGTACTTC.